This T cell receptor beta chain was retrieved from a study of blood T cell repertoires in COVID-19. Those who participated ranged in age from roughly 18 to 89 years and resided in approximately 23 US areas. The ends were cut back, 6 bases at V and 0 bases at J, with 11 bases in the middle. Looked up from germline, CDR1 is LNHNV and CDR2 is YYDKDF (reference sequence). CDR3 length: 14 amino acids. In the original workflow: From reference gene primer amplification, estimates of nucleated cell counts were derived. Assay: immunoSEQ multiplex PCR; the TCRdb copy retains only in-frame clones and omits some. Clone size and the V and J calls come from that table; the DNA yielded D and trimming. The sample yields hundreds of thousands of clones, over 80% seen once.

V gene TRBV15 combines with J gene TRBJ2-5, with D maybe TRBD1 (6 bases). The material sequenced was PBMCs or T cells enriched from blood (not recorded which). This clonotype originated in a woman aged 18-29 years who had recovered from COVID-19. CDR3 sequence reads: CATRRDMYQETQYF. DNA of the CDR3: TGTGCCACCAGAAGGGACATGTACCAAGAGACCCAGTACTTC.